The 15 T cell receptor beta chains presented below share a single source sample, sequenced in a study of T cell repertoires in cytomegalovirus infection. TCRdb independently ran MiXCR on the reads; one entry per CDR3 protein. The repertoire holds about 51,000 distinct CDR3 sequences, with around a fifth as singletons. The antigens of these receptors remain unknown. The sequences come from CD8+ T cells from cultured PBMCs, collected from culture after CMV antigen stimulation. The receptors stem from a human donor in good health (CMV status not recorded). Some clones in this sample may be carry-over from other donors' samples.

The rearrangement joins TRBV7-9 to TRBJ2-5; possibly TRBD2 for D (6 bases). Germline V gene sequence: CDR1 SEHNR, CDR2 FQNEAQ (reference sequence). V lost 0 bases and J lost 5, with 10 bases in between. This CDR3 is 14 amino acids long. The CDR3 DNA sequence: TGTGCCAGCAGCTTAGCGCAAGGAGGGGAGACCCAGTACTTC. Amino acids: CASSLAQGGETQYF. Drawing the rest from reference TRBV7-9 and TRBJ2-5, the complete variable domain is DTGVSQNPRHKITKRGQNVTFRCDPISEHNRLYWYRQTLGQGPEFLTYFQNEAQLEKSRLLSDRFSAERPKGSFSTLEIQRTEQGDSAMYLCASSLAQGGETQYFGPGTRLLVL.

The CDR3 bases are TGTGCCAGCAGTACAACGACAGGGATAATCTCCTACAATGAGCAGTTCTTC. This codes for CASSTTTGIISYNEQFF. This sequence joins TRBV27 and TRBJ2-1; 7 bases line up with TRBD1. V lost 5 bases to trimming and J lost 0 bases; unmatched junction nucleotides: 10. The CDR3 spans 17 residues. Germline values: CDR1 MNHEY, CDR2 SMNVEV (reference sequence).

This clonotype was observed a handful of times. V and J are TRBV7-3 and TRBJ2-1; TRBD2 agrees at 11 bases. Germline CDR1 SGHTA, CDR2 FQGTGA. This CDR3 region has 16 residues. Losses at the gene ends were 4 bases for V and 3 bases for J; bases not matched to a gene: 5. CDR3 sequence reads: CASSSQLAGVYNEQFF. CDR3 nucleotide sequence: TGTGCCAGCAGCTCCCAACTAGCGGGAGTCTACAATGAGCAGTTCTTC.

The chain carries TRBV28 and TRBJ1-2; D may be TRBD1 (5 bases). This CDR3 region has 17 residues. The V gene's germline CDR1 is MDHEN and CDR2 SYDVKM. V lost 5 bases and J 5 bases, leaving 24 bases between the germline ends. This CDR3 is CASSPAGGGRALYGYTF. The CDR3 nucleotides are TGTGCCAGCAGTCCCGCTGGGGGAGGGAGGGCCTTATATGGCTACACCTTC.

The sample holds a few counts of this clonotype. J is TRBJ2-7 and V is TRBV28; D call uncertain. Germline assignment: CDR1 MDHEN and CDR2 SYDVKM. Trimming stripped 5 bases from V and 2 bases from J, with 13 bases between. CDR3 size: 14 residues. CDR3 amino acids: CASSPPGQTYEQYF. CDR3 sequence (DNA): TGTGCCAGCAGTCCCCCGGGCCAAACCTACGAGCAGTACTTC. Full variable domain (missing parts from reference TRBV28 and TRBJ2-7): DVKVTQSSRYLVKRTGEKVFLECVQDMDHENMFWYRQDPGLGLRLIYFSYDVKMKEKGDIPEGYSVSREKKERFSLILESASTNQTSMYLCASSPPGQTYEQYFGPGTRLTVT.

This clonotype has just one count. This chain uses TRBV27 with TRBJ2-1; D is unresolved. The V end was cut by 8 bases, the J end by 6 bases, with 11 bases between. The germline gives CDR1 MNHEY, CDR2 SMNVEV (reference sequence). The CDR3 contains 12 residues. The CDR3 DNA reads TGTGCCAGCGGCTACTCGATCAATGAGCAGTTCTTC. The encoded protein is CASGYSINEQFF.

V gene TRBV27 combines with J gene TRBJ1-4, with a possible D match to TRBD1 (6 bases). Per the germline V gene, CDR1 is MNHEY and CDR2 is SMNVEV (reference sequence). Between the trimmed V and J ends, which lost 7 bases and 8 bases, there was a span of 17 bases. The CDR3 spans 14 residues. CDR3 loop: CASTIVRGGEKLFF. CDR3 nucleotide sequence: TGTGCCAGCACGATAGTGAGGGGGGGCGAAAAACTGTTTTTT.

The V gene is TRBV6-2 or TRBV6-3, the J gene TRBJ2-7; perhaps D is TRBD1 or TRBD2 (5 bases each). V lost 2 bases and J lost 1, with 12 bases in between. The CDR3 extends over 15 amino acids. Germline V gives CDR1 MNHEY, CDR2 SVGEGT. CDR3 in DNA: TGTGCCAGCAGTTACGTGGGGGTCGCTTCCTACGAGCAGTACTTC. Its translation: CASSYVGVASYEQYF.

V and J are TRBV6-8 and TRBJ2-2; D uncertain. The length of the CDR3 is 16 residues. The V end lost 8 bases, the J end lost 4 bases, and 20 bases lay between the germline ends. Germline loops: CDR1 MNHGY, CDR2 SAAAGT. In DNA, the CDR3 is TGTGCCAGCCGCCTGAGTCTGCAGATAGCCACCGGGGAGCTGTTTTTT. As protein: CASRLSLQIATGELFF.

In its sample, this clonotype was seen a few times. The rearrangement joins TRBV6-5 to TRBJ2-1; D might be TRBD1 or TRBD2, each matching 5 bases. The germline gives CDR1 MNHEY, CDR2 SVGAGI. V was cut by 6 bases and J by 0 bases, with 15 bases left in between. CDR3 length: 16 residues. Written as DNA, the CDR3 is TGTGCCAGCAGCCCTCAGGGAGCCGACTCCTACAATGAGCAGTTCTTC. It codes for CASSPQGADSYNEQFF.

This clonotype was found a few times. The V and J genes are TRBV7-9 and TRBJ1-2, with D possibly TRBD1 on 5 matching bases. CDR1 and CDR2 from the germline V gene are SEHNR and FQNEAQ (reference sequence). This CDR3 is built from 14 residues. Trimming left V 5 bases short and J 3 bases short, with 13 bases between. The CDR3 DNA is TGTGCCAGCAGCCAAGGGACCTCGCACTATGGCTACACCTTC. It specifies CASSQGTSHYGYTF. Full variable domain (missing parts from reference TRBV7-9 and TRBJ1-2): DTGVSQNPRHKITKRGQNVTFRCDPISEHNRLYWYRQTLGQGPEFLTYFQNEAQLEKSRLLSDRFSAERPKGSFSTLEIQRTEQGDSAMYLCASSQGTSHYGYTFGSGTRLTVV.

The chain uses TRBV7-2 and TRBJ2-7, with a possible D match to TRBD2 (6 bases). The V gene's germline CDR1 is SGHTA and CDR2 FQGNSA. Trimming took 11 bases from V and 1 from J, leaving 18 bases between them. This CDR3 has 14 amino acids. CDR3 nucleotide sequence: TGTGCCTTTTACGGCGGGAAACCTTCCTACGAGCAGTACTTC. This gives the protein CAFYGGKPSYEQYF.

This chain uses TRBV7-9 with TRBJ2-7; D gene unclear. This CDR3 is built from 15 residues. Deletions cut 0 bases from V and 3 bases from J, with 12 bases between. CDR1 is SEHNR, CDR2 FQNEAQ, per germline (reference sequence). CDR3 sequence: CASSLAGDIFYEQYF. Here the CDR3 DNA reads TGTGCCAGCAGCTTAGCTGGAGACATCTTCTACGAGCAGTACTTC.

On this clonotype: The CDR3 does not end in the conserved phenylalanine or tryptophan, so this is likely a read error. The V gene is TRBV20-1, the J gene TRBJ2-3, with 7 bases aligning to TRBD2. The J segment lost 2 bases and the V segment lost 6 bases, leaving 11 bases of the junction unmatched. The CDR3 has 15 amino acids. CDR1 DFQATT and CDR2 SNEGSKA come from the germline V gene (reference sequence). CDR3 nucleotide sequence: TGCAGTGCCCCCGGACTAGTGAGATCCACAGATACGCAGTATTCT. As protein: CSAPGLVRSTDTQYS.

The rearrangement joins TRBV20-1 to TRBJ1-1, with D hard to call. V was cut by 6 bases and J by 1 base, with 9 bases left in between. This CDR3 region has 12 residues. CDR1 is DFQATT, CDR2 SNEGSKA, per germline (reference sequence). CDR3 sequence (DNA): TGCAGTGCGCCACCGGGGAACACTGAAGCTTTCTTT. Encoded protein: CSAPPGNTEAFF.